This T cell receptor beta chain came from a study of blood T cell repertoires in COVID-19 (dated by TCRdb to 2020 to 2021). Describing the broader study: Samples covering the acute and convalescent phases of COVID-19 were provided by collaborators in the United States, Italy and Spain. Where available, HLA class I and class II types were obtained from metadata supplied by the sample provider rather than from assay-based typing. Nearly every sample came with metadata listing a de-identified subject ID, COVID-19 status, age in years and sex. The samples were drawn from the first 160 participants of the ongoing ImmuneRACE study and from 1,200 or so subjects provided by 6 global collaborators. The prospective study material was composed of cDNA or gDNA derived from T cells, B-cell-depleted T cells, or PBMCs. The repertoires were released in a freely available public database intended as a resource for research on the immune response to SARS-CoV-2. Subjects who had been exposed to COVID-19, were actively infected with it, or had recovered from it provided the deeply sampled blood TCRbeta repertoires that made up the dataset.

What the authors observed across the whole study: Clinical and demographic metadata were provided uncurated, with the amount varying by source and participant.

Collaborating institutions collected whole blood in K2EDTA tubes following their own protocols. For TCRbeta analysis, collaborators shipped samples as frozen whole blood, isolated PBMCs, or DNA extracted from either of those sample types. As encoded in the germline V gene, CDR1 is SGHRS while CDR2 is YFSETQ. The CDR3 covers 15 residues, taking in both the cysteine and the phenylalanine. Only the CDR3 portion is preserved as DNA: 45 bases, with reading frame beginning at the first base. After removal of 0 bases from V and 0 bases from J, the junction retains 2 bases not matched to a gene. TCRbeta CDR3 regions were amplified from genomic DNA using the immunoSEQ Assay, a bias-controlled multiplex PCR. As for the authors' bioinformatics: Within the assay, amplification of reference gene primers was used to estimate how many nucleated cells each sample contained. To quantify the absolute abundance of each unique TCRbeta CDR3 rearrangement, sequence reads were collapsed and filtered. For each sample, productive Simpson clonality was calculated as the square root of Simpson's diversity index across productive rearrangements. The source is immuneACCESS, and TCRdb retained only in-frame sequences with V and J called. Part of the clones is not carried over; for the studies checked, unresolved V genes explain less than half of this, and the remainder is unexplained. For V, J and clone size, that table is used; D and trimming come from the DNA. The sample profile shows 54,000 or so clones; about 82% of them were found once. 20% to 25% of the sample rests with the top ten.

Notes on this clone: Its antigen is not yet known. No base-level quality is on record; no much larger clone is a single base apart.

Specimen: peripheral blood. Here the chain combines TRBV5-1 and TRBJ1-1, with 7 central nucleotides matching TRBD1. The TCR was taken from an elderly woman with acute or convalescent COVID-19. Read as DNA, the sequence is TGCGCCAGCAGCTTGGCGACAGGGATGAACACTGAAGCTTTCTTT. The translation is CASSLATGMNTEAFF.